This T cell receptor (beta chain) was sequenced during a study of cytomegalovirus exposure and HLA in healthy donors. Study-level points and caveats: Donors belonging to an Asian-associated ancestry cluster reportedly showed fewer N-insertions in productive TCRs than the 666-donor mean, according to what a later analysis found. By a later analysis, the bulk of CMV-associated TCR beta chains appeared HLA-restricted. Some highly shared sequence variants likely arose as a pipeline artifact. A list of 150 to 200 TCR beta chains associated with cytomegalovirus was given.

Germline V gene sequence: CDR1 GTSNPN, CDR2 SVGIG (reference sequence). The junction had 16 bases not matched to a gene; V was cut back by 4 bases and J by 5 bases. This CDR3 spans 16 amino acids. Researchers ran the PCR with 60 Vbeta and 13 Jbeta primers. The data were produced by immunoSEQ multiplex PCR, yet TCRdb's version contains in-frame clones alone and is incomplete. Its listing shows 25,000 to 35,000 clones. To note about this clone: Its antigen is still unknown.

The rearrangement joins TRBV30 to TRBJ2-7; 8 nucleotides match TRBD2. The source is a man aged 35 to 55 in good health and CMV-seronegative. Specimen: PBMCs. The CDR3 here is CAWTPGTRGSTHEQYF. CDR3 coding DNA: TGTGCCTGGACACCAGGGACTAGAGGGAGTACCCACGAGCAGTACTTC.